This T cell receptor beta chain was found in a study of shared clonotypes between healthy human individuals. This clone appeared a single time. Its specificity is not known. General study points: Sorted-subset sequencing, rarefaction showed, was incomplete despite large depth.

Profiled with immunoSEQ multiplex PCR; TCRdb holds only in-frame clones, not every one. The table lists about 2 million clones, 95% of them singletons, with 0.13% in the top ten. The CDR3 runs 15 residues. The V end was cut by 0 bases, the J end by 4 bases, with 11 bases between. The germline V gene has CDR1 SGHRS and CDR2 YFSETQ. This TCR derives from a young man in good health. This chain uses TRBV5-1 with TRBJ2-1; tentatively, D is TRBD1 (5 bases). Specimen: naive CD4+ T cells sorted from blood. Stated subset: CD45RA+ positively selected. The CDR3 reads CASSLDPSGYNEQFF. For the CDR3, the DNA is TGCGCCAGCAGCTTGGACCCCTCAGGGTACAATGAGCAGTTCTTC.